The 19 T cell receptor beta chains reported below all come from one sample, sequenced in a study of shared clonotypes between healthy human individuals. Libraries were prepared by immunoSEQ multiplex PCR; TCRdb keeps only in-frame clonotypes and omits some of them. Of about 2 million clones in the sample, about 95% are singletons; the top ten hold under 0.15%. The sample taken for sequencing was naive CD4+ T cells sorted from blood. Subset of the sample: CD45RA+ positively selected. These receptors were taken from a man aged 18 to 35 in good health.

This clone was counted only a few times. The chain joins TRBV6-4 to TRBJ2-2; 7 nucleotides line up with TRBD1. The germline V gene encodes CDR1 MRHNA and CDR2 SNTAGT. This CDR3 has 14 residues. J gave up 3 bases and V 5 bases, and 3 bases lay outside the gene matches. The CDR3 is CASSLQGYTGELFF. The CDR3 coding sequence is TGTGCCAGCAGTCTACAGGGGTACACCGGGGAGCTGTTTTTT.

A remark on this clone: Different DNA sequences within this sample yield the same CDR3. The V call is TRBV5-1, the J call TRBJ2-1; TRBD2 matches 7 bases. This CDR3 is built from 15 residues. Germline lookup yields CDR1 SGHRS and CDR2 YFSETQ. J gave up 2 bases and V 0 bases, and 2 bases lay outside the gene matches. CDR3 nucleotides: TGCGCCAGCAGCTTGGTAGCGGGCGCCTACAATGAGCAGTTCTTC. It translates to CASSLVAGAYNEQFF.

The chain couples TRBV28 to TRBJ2-1; 11 bases agree with TRBD1. This CDR3 has 14 residues. The trim removed 5 bases at V and 7 bases at J, leaving 4 bases unmatched. Per germline, CDR1 MDHEN and CDR2 SYDVKM. CDR3 nucleotides: TGTGCCAGCAGTACGGACAGGGGGCCTAATGAGCAGTTCTTC. Protein: CASSTDRGPNEQFF.

The V call is TRBV10-3, the J call TRBJ2-1; D is uncertain. Trimming removed 0 bases from V and 3 bases from J, with 6 bases in between. The CDR3 has 14 residues. The germline V gene has CDR1 ENHRY and CDR2 SYGVKD. DNA of the CDR3: TGTGCCATCAGTGAGTCGACCGACTACAATGAGCAGTTCTTC. Translation gives CAISESTDYNEQFF.

At least ten counts were recorded for this clone. This sample also contains other DNA sequences that code for the same CDR3. This sequence joins TRBV5-1 and TRBJ2-5, with D unclear. Trimming left V 0 bases short and J 1 base short, with 4 bases between. CDR3 size: 13 residues. CDR1 is SGHRS and CDR2 is YFSETQ in the germline V gene. The CDR3 DNA reads TGCGCCAGCAGCTTGGGGGGCCAAGAGACCCAGTACTTC. Translating gives CASSLGGQETQYF.

The J gene is TRBJ2-2, the V gene TRBV7-9; D is uncertain. Germline-derived CDR1 and CDR2 are SEHNR and FQNEAQ (reference sequence). The V end was cut by 3 bases, the J end by 1 base, with 9 bases between. The CDR3 has 15 residues. The CDR3 is CASSLSTVNTGELFF. The CDR3 nucleotides read TGTGCCAGCAGCTTGTCGACGGTGAACACCGGGGAGCTGTTTTTT.

This rearrangement joins TRBV6-1 to TRBJ2-5; D remains unclear. The CDR3 length is 15 residues. CDR1 is MNHNS and CDR2 is SASEGT in the germline V gene. Trimming removed 2 bases at V and 1 base at J, with 11 bases between. CDR3 loop: CASSEILRVQETQYF. The CDR3 coding sequence is TGTGCCAGCAGTGAAATCTTGCGCGTCCAAGAGACCCAGTACTTC.

This clone came up once. This chain uses TRBV19 with TRBJ2-5; 7 bases map to TRBD2. Unmatched junction bases numbered 12, after V lost 6 bases and J lost 2 bases. CDR3 length equals 16 residues. Germline CDR1 reads LNHDA; CDR2 reads SQIVND (reference sequence). The CDR3: CASRSLEPGLQETQYF. CDR3 in DNA: TGTGCCAGTAGATCCCTCGAACCGGGACTACAAGAGACCCAGTACTTC.

The DNA of the CDR3 is TGCAGCGTTGAAGAAATGGGTAGCGGGAGGGCCGGGGAGCAGTACTTC. Translation gives CSVEEMGSGRAGEQYF. This rearrangement joins TRBV29-1 to TRBJ2-7, with TRBD2 identical over 11 bases. Germline V CDR1 and CDR2: SQVTM, ANQGSEA. After removal of 0 bases from V and 7 bases from J, the junction contained 11 bases not matched to a gene. The CDR3 is 16 amino acids.

The V and J genes are TRBV4-1 and TRBJ2-3, with TRBD2 matching 12 bases. This CDR3 spans 19 amino acids. Looked up from germline, CDR1 is MGHRA and CDR2 is YSYEKL. Trimming took 4 bases from V and 0 from J; bases not matched to a gene: 11. CDR3 in DNA: TGCGCCAGCAGCCGCCTCCTAGCGGGAGGGCTTAAAAGCACAGATACGCAGTATTTT. Amino acid sequence: CASSRLLAGGLKSTDTQYF.

This clone came up once. This chain joins TRBV7-2 and TRBJ1-1; maybe TRBD1 (5 bases). The germline gives CDR1 SGHTA, CDR2 FQGNSA. Trimming took off 1 base at V and 0 bases at J, with 9 bases between the two ends. This CDR3 comprises 15 residues. The CDR3 here is CASSLGGTMNTEAFF. DNA for the CDR3: TGTGCCAGCAGCTTAGGGGGCACGATGAACACTGAAGCTTTCTTT.

The gene calls are TRBV28 and TRBJ2-2, with D possibly called TRBD1 or TRBD2 (5 bases each). The CDR3 runs to 20 residues. The V gene lost 5 bases and the J gene lost 2 bases, with 27 bases spanning the gap. Germline CDR1 reads MDHEN; CDR2 reads SYDVKM. CDR3 in DNA: TGTGCCAGCAGTCCGTCCGGGACCGGATTTTTCCTTATCAACACCGGGGAGCTGTTTTTT. Translated: CASSPSGTGFFLINTGELFF.

The gene calls are TRBV27 and TRBJ2-3; 10 nucleotides agree with TRBD2. This CDR3 contains 15 residues. From germline, CDR1 is MNHEY and CDR2 SMNVEV (reference sequence). V was pared by 6 bases and J by 7 bases, with 10 bases of the junction left unmatched. CDR3 protein: CASRPLASGRNTQYF. The CDR3 region has the DNA TGTGCCAGCAGACCCCTGGCTAGCGGGAGAAATACGCAGTATTTT.

The chain is built from TRBV5-4 and TRBJ2-7, with D perhaps matching TRBD1 or TRBD2 (6 bases each). The CDR3 loop spans 13 amino acids. Germline loops: CDR1 SGHNT, CDR2 YYREEE (reference sequence). V was shortened by 4 bases and J by 4 bases, with 12 bases between the two germline ends. The CDR3 coding sequence is TGTGCCAGCAGCAGGGGGGAGTGGTACGAGCAGTACTTC. Translated, it gives CASSRGEWYEQYF.

Note on this clone: The junction departs from germline at one end; a sequencing error may be responsible. The V call is TRBV5-1, the J call TRBJ2-4, with D perhaps matching TRBD1 or TRBD2 (5 bases each). Germline V gives CDR1 SGHRS, CDR2 YFSETQ. The CDR3 is made up of 10 amino acids. CDR3 in amino acids: CASSSGTGLF. Here the CDR3 DNA reads TGCGCCAGCAGCTCCGGGACCGGACTCTTC.

V usage is TRBV30 and J usage is TRBJ2-5, with a weak D call TRBD1 (6 bases). Trimming pared 8 bases from V and 3 bases from J, leaving 13 bases between. The CDR3 is made up of 12 amino acids. Germline V gene data show CDR1 as GTSNPN and CDR2 as SVGIG (reference sequence). The CDR3 coding sequence is TGTGCCCAGGGGCCGAGCGAAGAGACCCAGTACTTC. Translating gives CAQGPSEETQYF.

The DNA of the CDR3 is TGTGCCAGCAGTGAAGCATTCGGGGGGCGCAGAACAGATACGCAGTATTTT. It specifies CASSEAFGGRRTDTQYF. This chain uses TRBV6-1 with TRBJ2-3; D possibly corresponds to TRBD2 (7 bases). This CDR3 region has 17 residues. Between the trimmed V and J ends, which lost 0 bases and 3 bases, there was a span of 16 bases. Per germline, CDR1 MNHNS and CDR2 SASEGT.

The rearrangement links TRBV18 to TRBJ1-5; 7 nucleotides line up with TRBD1. The CDR3 totals 14 residues. Looked up from germline, CDR1 is KGHSH and CDR2 is LQKENI. Unmatched junction bases numbered 5, after V lost 6 bases and J lost 3 bases. CDR3 loop: CASSLGQTNQPQHF. CDR3 DNA: TGTGCCAGCTCTCTGGGACAGACCAATCAGCCCCAGCATTTT.

As concerns this clone: This sample also contains other DNA sequences that code for the same CDR3. This chain joins TRBV15 and TRBJ2-7; D unresolved. This CDR3 region has 11 residues. The germline CDR1 and CDR2 sequences are LNHNV and YYDKDF (reference sequence). With 0 bases removed from V and 5 bases from J, the gap between germline ends came to 2 bases. The CDR3 region is CATSREDEQYF. The DNA for the CDR3 is TGTGCCACCAGCAGAGAAGACGAGCAGTACTTC.